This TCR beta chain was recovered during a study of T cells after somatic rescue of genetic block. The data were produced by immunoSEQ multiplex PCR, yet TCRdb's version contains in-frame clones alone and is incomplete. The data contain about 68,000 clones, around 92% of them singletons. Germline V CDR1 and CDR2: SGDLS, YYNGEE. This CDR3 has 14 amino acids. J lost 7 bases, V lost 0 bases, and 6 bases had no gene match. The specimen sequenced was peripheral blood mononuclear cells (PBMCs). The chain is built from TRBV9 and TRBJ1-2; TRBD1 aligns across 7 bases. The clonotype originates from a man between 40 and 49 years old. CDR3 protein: CASSVGQGGGGYTF. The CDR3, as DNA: TGTGCCAGCAGCGTAGGACAGGGTGGAGGTGGCTACACCTTC.